The rows below give T cell receptor beta chains drawn from one sample of a study of T cells in localized non-small cell lung cancer. Method: immunoSEQ multiplex PCR; TCRdb's copy keeps in-frame clones and lacks some. The sample carries around 33,000 clones, roughly 80% recorded once. Sequencing used peripheral blood, obtained before any cancer treatment. The origin of the receptors is a male donor aged 60 or older with stage III squamous cell lung carcinoma. Each CDR3 is given with its conserved first and last residue. The order of the fields is V gene, J gene, D gene, clone size, CDR3 protein, CDR3 DNA. D genes are given only for firm matches. Where a row states a size, it is once, few, many or the class of an expanded clone; other rows omit it.

TRBV10-3	TRBJ2-2	TRBD1	once	CAISESYGDRRNGELFF	TGTGCCATCAGTGAGTCCTACGGGGACAGGCGCAACGGGGAGCTGTTTTTT
TRBV6-1	TRBJ1-5	.	few	CASSTRQSDQPQHF	TGTGCCAGCAGTACCCGACAGTCGGATCAGCCCCAGCATTTT
TRBV5-4	TRBJ2-7	TRBD2	.	CASSPGLASHEQYF	TGTGCCAGCAGCCCAGGACTAGCGTCCCACGAGCAGTACTTC
TRBV2	TRBJ1-4	.	.	CASGPGHEKLFF	TGTGCCAGCGGACCGGGCCATGAAAAACTGTTTTTT
TRBV6-5	TRBJ2-1	TRBD2	.	CASRPLAGYDNEQFF	TGTGCCAGCAGGCCTCTAGCGGGGTACGACAATGAGCAGTTCTTC
TRBV15	TRBJ2-5	TRBD1	.	CATSTGPGQGQETQYF	TGTGCCACCAGCACTGGACCGGGACAGGGGCAAGAGACCCAGTACTTC
TRBV29-1	TRBJ2-7	.	.	CSGAGTATDEQYF	TGCAGCGGGGCCGGGACGGCGACGGACGAGCAGTACTTC
TRBV7-2	TRBJ2-2	TRBD2	.	CASSARLAGAWNTGELFF	TGTGCCAGCAGCGCCCGACTAGCGGGAGCTTGGAACACCGGGGAGCTGTTTTTT
TRBV30	TRBJ1-2	TRBD1	.	CAWSGTGGRVGYTF	TGTGCCTGGAGTGGGACAGGGGGCAGGGTTGGCTACACCTTC
TRBV5-5	TRBJ1-5	.	.	CASSGLEGPQHF	TGTGCCAGCAGCGGCCTAGAAGGACCCCAGCATTTT
TRBV11-2	TRBJ1-3	.	.	CASSLVGHPSSGNTIYF	TGTGCCAGCAGCTTAGTAGGACACCCCTCGTCTGGAAACACCATATATTTT
TRBV5-4	TRBJ1-1	.	medium-sized	CASRDFLEGGNTEAFF	TGTGCCAGCAGGGACTTCCTAGAAGGGGGGAACACTGAAGCTTTCTTT
TRBV5-1	TRBJ2-1	.	.	CASSLDPRGTDNEQFF	TGCGCCAGCAGCTTGGACCCGAGAGGGACCGACAATGAGCAGTTCTTC
TRBV28	TRBJ1-5	.	.	CASSSHLRTARNQPQHF	TGTGCCAGCAGTTCCCACCTTAGGACAGCCCGCAATCAGCCCCAGCATTTT
TRBV7-9	TRBJ2-5	TRBD2	.	CASSLTSGGETQYF	TGTGCCAGCAGCTTGACTAGCGGGGGGGAGACCCAGTACTTC
TRBV6-1	TRBJ2-7	.	once	CASRTDGGSYEQYF	TGTGCCAGCAGAACAGACGGAGGATCCTACGAGCAGTACTTC
TRBV5-6	TRBJ2-2	.	few	CASSLMNTGELFF	TGTGCCAGCAGCTTGATGAACACCGGGGAGCTGTTTTTT
TRBV5-1	TRBJ2-1	.	.	CASSARGTGNEQFF	TGCGCCAGCAGCGCGCGGGGGACAGGCAATGAGCAGTTCTTC
TRBV14	TRBJ2-1	TRBD2	.	CASSHLGASGGREQFF	TGTGCCAGCAGCCACCTAGGGGCTAGCGGGGGGCGGGAGCAGTTCTTC
TRBV5-1	TRBJ1-1	.	.	CASSRDSGGDTEAFF	TGCGCCAGCAGCCGGGACTCAGGAGGGGATACTGAAGCTTTCTTT
TRBV7-3	TRBJ2-2	TRBD1	once	CASRLRSRQGNTGELFF	TGTGCCAGCAGATTAAGGTCGAGACAGGGTAACACCGGGGAGCTGTTTTTT
TRBV7-2	TRBJ2-1	TRBD2	.	CASSITSGNPYNEQFF	TGTGCCAGCAGCATAACTAGCGGGAACCCCTACAATGAGCAGTTCTTC
TRBV4-1	TRBJ2-1	.	.	CASSQEGAISSYNEQFF	TGCGCCAGCAGCCAAGAAGGGGCGATAAGCTCCTACAATGAGCAGTTCTTC
TRBV19	TRBJ1-5	TRBD1	.	CASSTGTGFQPQHF	TGTGCCAGTAGTACCGGGACAGGGTTTCAGCCCCAGCATTTT
TRBV7-9	TRBJ1-4	.	.	CASSPQAATNEKLFF	TGTGCCAGCAGCCCACAGGCTGCAACTAATGAAAAACTGTTTTTT
TRBV6-5	TRBJ1-6	.	.	CASSSRGGNSPLHF	TGTGCCAGCAGTTCTAGGGGTGGAAATTCACCCCTCCACTTT
TRBV2	TRBJ1-6	.	few	CASSNPTNSPLHF	TGTGCCAGCAGTAACCCAACTAATTCACCCCTCCACTTT
TRBV18	TRBJ1-2	TRBD1	.	CASSTTGTAYGYTF	TGTGCCAGCTCAACCACTGGGACAGCCTATGGCTACACCTTC
TRBV5-4	TRBJ1-5	.	.	CASSLARRQASNQPQHF	TGTGCCAGCAGCTTGGCCAGGAGACAGGCCAGCAATCAGCCCCAGCATTTT
TRBV6-6	TRBJ2-5	.	.	CASSWGLGQGQETQYF	TGTGCCAGCAGTTGGGGCCTGGGCCAGGGGCAAGAGACCCAGTACTTC
TRBV6-6	TRBJ1-6	TRBD1	few	CASSRRQGVNSPLHF	TGTGCCAGCAGCCGCAGACAGGGCGTAAATTCACCCCTCCACTTT
TRBV2	TRBJ1-4	.	.	CASSEGGARGGNEKLFF	TGTGCCAGCAGTGAAGGCGGGGCGCGGGGTGGTAATGAAAAACTGTTTTTT
TRBV5-1	TRBJ1-2	.	.	CASSSTGEYGYTF	TGCGCCAGCAGCTCGACGGGGGAGTATGGCTACACCTTC
TRBV5-4	TRBJ2-6	.	.	CASSLGRSSGANVLTF	TGTGCCAGCAGCTTGGGACGGTCCTCTGGGGCCAACGTCCTGACTTTC
TRBV2	TRBJ2-5	.	.	CASSANGAGQETQYF	TGTGCCAGCAGTGCTAACGGCGCAGGCCAAGAGACCCAGTACTTC
TRBV11-2	TRBJ2-1	.	.	CASSLVRGSYNEQFF	TGTGCCAGCAGCTTAGTAAGAGGGTCCTACAATGAGCAGTTCTTC
TRBV7-2	TRBJ2-7	TRBD2	.	CAGSSWTSSYEQYF	TGTGCCGGCAGCTCGTGGACTAGCTCCTACGAGCAGTACTTC
TRBV2	TRBJ1-1	.	.	CASSEVVTATEAFF	TGTGCCAGCAGTGAAGTTGTGACGGCCACTGAAGCTTTCTTT
TRBV5-1	TRBJ2-5	.	once	CASSLALSRRETQYF	TGCGCCAGCAGCTTGGCCCTCTCGCGGCGAGAGACCCAGTACTTC
TRBV10-2	TRBJ1-6	.	.	CASSSRGAGNSPLHF	TGCGCCAGCAGTTCTCGGGGGGCAGGGAATTCACCCCTCCACTTT
TRBV5-4	TRBJ2-5	.	.	CASSLQGGQTQYF	TGTGCCAGCAGCTTGCAGGGTGGACAGACCCAGTACTTC
TRBV4-2	TRBJ2-2	.	.	CASSLFTRGTGELFF	TGTGCCAGCAGCCTCTTCACCAGAGGAACCGGGGAGCTGTTTTTT
TRBV11-2	TRBJ1-6	.	.	CASSLEGGSYNSPLHF	TGTGCCAGCAGCTTAGAAGGGGGCTCCTATAATTCACCCCTCCACTTT
TRBV12-5	TRBJ2-7	.	.	CASGRTRPNEQYF	TGTGCTAGTGGCCGAACGAGGCCAAACGAGCAGTACTTC
TRBV5-4	TRBJ2-5	.	.	CASSSNVGGSEETQYF	TGTGCCAGCAGCTCCAACGTAGGGGGGAGTGAGGAGACCCAGTACTTC
TRBV30	TRBJ1-6	.	.	CAWIGNSYNSPLHF	TGTGCCTGGATCGGTAACTCCTATAATTCACCCCTCCACTTT
TRBV7-9	TRBJ1-4	TRBD1	.	CASSLGQGGDEKLFF	TGTGCCAGCAGCTTAGGACAGGGTGGGGATGAAAAACTGTTTTTT
TRBV7-8	TRBJ2-1	.	.	CASSLEGGISYNEQFF	TGTGCCAGCAGCTTAGAGGGGGGGATATCCTACAATGAGCAGTTCTTC
TRBV5-1	TRBJ1-2	.	few	CASRAGTELFNYGYTF	TGCGCCAGCAGGGCCGGGACGGAACTCTTCAATTATGGCTACACCTTC
TRBV4-1	TRBJ1-2	.	.	CASSQDLERGYTF	TGCGCCAGCAGCCAAGATCTCGAAAGGGGCTACACCTTC